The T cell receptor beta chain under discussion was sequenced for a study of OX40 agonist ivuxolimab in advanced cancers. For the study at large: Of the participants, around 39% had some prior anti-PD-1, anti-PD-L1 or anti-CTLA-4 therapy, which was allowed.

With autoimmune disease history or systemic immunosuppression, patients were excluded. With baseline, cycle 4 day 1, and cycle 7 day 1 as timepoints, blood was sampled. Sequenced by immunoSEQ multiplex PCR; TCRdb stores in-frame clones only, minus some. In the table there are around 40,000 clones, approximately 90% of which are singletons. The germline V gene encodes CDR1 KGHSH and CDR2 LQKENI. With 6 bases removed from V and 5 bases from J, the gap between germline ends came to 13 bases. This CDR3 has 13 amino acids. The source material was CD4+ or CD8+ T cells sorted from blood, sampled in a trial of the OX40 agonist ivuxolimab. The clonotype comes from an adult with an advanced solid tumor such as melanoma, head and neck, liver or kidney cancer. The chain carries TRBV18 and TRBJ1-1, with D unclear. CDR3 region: CASSRERETEAFF. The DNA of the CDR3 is TGTGCCAGCTCGCGAGAGAGGGAGACTGAAGCTTTCTTT.